Listed here is a single TCR beta chain. The sample comes from a study of blood T cell repertoires in COVID-19. Method: immunoSEQ multiplex PCR; TCRdb's copy keeps in-frame clones and lacks some. The sample records approximately 160,000 clones, about 86% being singletons. CDR3 length equals 16 residues. Trimming removed 1 base from V and 7 bases from J; junction bases left unmatched: 13. CDR1 and CDR2 (germline): SGHRS, YFSETQ. The rearrangement joins TRBV5-1 to TRBJ2-7; TRBD1 agrees at 8 bases. The specimen was PBMCs or T cells enriched from blood (not recorded which). The TCR sequence derives from a man aged 50 or older who had recovered from COVID-19. In DNA, the CDR3 is TGCGCCAGCAGCTTGTCTTTGGACAGGGCACTTCGAGAGCAGTACTTC. It encodes CASSLSLDRALREQYF.